The 5 T cell receptor beta chains below were found in one sample sequenced in a study of long-term antiretroviral therapy in people with HIV (dated by TCRdb to the early 2020s). The immunoSEQ hsTCRB v3.0 assay was used at survey level resolution to sequence the TRB variable region. TCRdb limited this immuneACCESS table to in-frame rearrangements with V and J called. A share of clones is missing; checked studies link under half to unresolved V genes, and the rest is unexplained. In all, the sample holds around 13,000 clones, and 65% to 80% of those were seen once. The ten largest clonotypes hold 25% to 35% of the sample. This specimen was unsorted PBMCs, taken 3.1 years after starting antiretroviral therapy. These receptors were collected from a man aged 40-49 years with HIV.

The CDR3 is CASRPVPGQNEQYF. In DNA, the CDR3 is TGCGCCAGCAGGCCCGTCCCGGGGCAAAACGAGCAGTACTTC. The chain carries TRBV4-1 and TRBJ2-7; D might be TRBD1 or TRBD2, each matching 5 bases. The germline V gene encodes CDR1 MGHRA and CDR2 YSYEKL. V was pared by 6 bases and J by 5 bases, with 17 bases between. This CDR3 is 14 amino acids long.

This chain joins TRBV28 and TRBJ2-3; D tentatively reads TRBD1 or TRBD2 (5 bases each). This CDR3 has 15 amino acids. Germline V lookup: CDR1 MDHEN, CDR2 SYDVKM. V shed 1 base and J shed 2 bases, with 10 bases lying between them. The CDR3, as DNA: TGTGCCAGCAGTTTATACGGGGCGTACACAGATACGCAGTATTTT. Translating it yields CASSLYGAYTDTQYF.

This chain joins TRBV29-1 and TRBJ1-1; D is uncertain. CDR1 is SQVTM and CDR2 is ANQGSEA in the germline V gene. Trimming removed 3 bases from V and 4 bases from J, with 9 bases in between. The CDR3 covers 12 residues. CDR3 in amino acids: CSVEVAGTEAFF. Written as DNA, the CDR3 is TGCAGCGTTGAGGTCGCGGGCACTGAAGCTTTCTTT.

This clone appeared once. The V gene is TRBV19, the J gene TRBJ2-1; D is perhaps TRBD2 (6 bases). CDR1 LNHDA and CDR2 SQIVND come from the germline V gene (reference sequence). Trimming pared 5 bases from V and 4 bases from J, leaving 15 bases between. This CDR3 is built from 15 residues. The DNA of the CDR3 is TGTGCCAGTAGTCTAGGGGAGGAGGTATACAATGAGCAGTTCTTC. It translates to CASSLGEEVYNEQFF.

The chain uses TRBV11-2 and TRBJ2-3; 8 bases match TRBD2. The germline V gene has CDR1 SGHAT and CDR2 FQNNGV. This CDR3 spans 14 amino acids. After removal of 1 base from V and 7 bases from J, the junction contained 4 bases not matched to a gene. In DNA form, the CDR3 reads TGTGCCAGCAGCTTAGCGGGGGGGCCGAATACGCAGTATTTT. It yields the protein CASSLAGGPNTQYF.